This T cell receptor (beta chain) was sequenced during a study of spatial heterogeneity in lung cancer. This clonotype has a count of ten or more. Its cognate antigen is unknown. Time point meaning: sample taken at primary tumor resection. The donor group consisted of around 70 patients who had untreated, early-stage non-small cell lung cancer. Unsorted samples of tumor, nontumor lung or frozen PBMC had their whole RNA sequenced. The CDR3 has 15 amino acids. Germline V gene data show CDR1 as LGHDT and CDR2 as YNNKEL (reference sequence). Deletions cut 1 base from V and 5 bases from J, with 15 bases between. Every molecule of TCR cDNA had its own unique molecular identifier. TCRdb processed the 5' RACE reads anew with MiXCR; each CDR3 protein has one entry. The data show tens of thousands of distinct CDR3 sequences, roughly 5.7% seen once. Study outcomes and limitations: At resection, ubiquitous expanded tumor TCRs appeared in blood more than at follow-up.

V usage is TRBV3-1 and J usage is TRBJ2-7; D not certain. Material: PBMCs, obtained at surgery. This TCR was sampled from a male donor with early-stage non-small cell lung cancer. CDR3 in DNA: TGTGCCAGCAGCCAAGGGCAAGGTAGCAACCACGAGCAGTACTTC. Protein product: CASSQGQGSNHEQYF.